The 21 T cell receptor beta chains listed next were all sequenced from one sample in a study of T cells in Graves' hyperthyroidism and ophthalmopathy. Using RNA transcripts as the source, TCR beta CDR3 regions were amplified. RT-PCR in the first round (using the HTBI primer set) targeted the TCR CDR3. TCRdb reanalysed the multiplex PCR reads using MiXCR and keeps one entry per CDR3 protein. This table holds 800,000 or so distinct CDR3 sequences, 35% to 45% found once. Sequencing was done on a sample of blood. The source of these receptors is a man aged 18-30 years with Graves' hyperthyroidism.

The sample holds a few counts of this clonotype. CDR3 sequence reads: CSARGTSGSAWTQYF. The CDR3 DNA reads as TGCAGTGCTAGGGGGACTAGCGGGAGTGCTTGGACCCAGTACTTC. The chain recombines TRBV20-1 with TRBJ2-5; TRBD2 agrees at 14 bases. The CDR3 contains 15 residues. V shed 3 bases, J shed 7 bases, and the junction held 7 bases outside the gene matches. Germline lookup yields CDR1 DFQATT and CDR2 SNEGSKA (reference sequence).

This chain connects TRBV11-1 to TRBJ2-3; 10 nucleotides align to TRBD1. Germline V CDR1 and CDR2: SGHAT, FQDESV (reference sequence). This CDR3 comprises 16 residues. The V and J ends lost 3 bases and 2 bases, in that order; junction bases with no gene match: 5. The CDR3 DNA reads TGTGCCAGCAGCTTGGGACAGGGGCACTCCACAGATACGCAGTATTTT. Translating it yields CASSLGQGHSTDTQYF.

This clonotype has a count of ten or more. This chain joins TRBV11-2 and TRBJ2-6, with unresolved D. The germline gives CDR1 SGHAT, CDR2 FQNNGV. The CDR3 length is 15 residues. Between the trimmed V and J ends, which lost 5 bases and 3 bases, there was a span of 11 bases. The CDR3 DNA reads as TGTGCCAGCAGCACCCGGTCGGTTGGGGCCAACGTCCTGACTTTC. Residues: CASSTRSVGANVLTF.

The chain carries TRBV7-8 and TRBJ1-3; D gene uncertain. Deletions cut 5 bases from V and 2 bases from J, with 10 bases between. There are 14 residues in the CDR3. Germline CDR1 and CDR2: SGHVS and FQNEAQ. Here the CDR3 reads CASSIPRAGNTIYF. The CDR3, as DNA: TGTGCCAGCAGCATACCAAGGGCTGGAAACACCATATATTTT.

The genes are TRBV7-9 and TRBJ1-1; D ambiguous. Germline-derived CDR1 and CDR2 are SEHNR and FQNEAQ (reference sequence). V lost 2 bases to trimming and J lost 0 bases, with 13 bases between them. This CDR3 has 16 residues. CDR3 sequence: CASSLNPPGLNTEAFF. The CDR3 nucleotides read TGTGCCAGCAGCTTAAATCCCCCAGGACTGAACACTGAAGCTTTCTTT.

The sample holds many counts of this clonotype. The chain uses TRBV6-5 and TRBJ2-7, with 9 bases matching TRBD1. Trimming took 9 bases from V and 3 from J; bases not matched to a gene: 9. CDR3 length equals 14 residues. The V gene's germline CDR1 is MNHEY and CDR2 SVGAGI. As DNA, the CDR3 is TGTGCCAGTAGCCCCGGGACAGGGTACTACGAGCAGTACTTC. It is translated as CASSPGTGYYEQYF.

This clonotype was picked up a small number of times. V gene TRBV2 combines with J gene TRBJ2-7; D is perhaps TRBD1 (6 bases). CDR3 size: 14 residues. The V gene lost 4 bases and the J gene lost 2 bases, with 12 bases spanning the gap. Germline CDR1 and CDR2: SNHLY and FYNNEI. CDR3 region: CASSVPGTPYEQYF. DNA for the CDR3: TGTGCCAGCAGTGTTCCGGGGACACCCTACGAGCAGTACTTC. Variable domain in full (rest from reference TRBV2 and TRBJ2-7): EPEVTQTPSHQVTQMGQEVILRCVPISNHLYFYWYRQILGQKVEFLVSFYNNEISEKSEIFDDQFSVERPDGSNFTLKIRSTKLEDSAMYFCASSVPGTPYEQYFGPGTRLTVT.

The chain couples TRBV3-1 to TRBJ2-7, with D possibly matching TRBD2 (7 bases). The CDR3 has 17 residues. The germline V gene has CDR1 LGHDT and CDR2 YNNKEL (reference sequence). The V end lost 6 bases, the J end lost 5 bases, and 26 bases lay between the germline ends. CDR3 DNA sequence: TGTGCCAGCAGTTCCGAAGGAATGGCAGGGGAGGGCAACGAGCAGTACTTC. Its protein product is CASSSEGMAGEGNEQYF.

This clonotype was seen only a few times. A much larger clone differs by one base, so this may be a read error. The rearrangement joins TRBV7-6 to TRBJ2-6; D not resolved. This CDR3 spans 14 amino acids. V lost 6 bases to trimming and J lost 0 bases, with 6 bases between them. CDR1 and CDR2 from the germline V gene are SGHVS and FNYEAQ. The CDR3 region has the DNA TGTGCCAGCAGGCGGACCTCTGGGGCCAACGTCCTGACTTTC. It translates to CASRRTSGANVLTF.

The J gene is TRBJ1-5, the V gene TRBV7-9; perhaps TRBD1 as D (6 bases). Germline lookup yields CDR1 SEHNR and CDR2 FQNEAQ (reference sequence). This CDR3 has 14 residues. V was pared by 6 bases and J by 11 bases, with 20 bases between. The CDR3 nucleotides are TGTGCCAGCAGTACCGACAGGTACCTTAAGGCCCAGCATTTT. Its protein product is CASSTDRYLKAQHF.

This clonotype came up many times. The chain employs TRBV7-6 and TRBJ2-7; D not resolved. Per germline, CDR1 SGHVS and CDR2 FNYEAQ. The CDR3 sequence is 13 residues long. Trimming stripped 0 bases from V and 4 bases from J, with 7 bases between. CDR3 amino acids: CASSLAVGYEQYF. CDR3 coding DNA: TGTGCCAGCAGCTTAGCGGTCGGGTACGAGCAGTACTTC.

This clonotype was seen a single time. CDR3 bases: TGCAGTGCTAGAGACAGGCGGCGAGGCACAGATACGCAGTATTTT. Protein sequence: CSARDRRRGTDTQYF. The chain has TRBV20-1 and TRBJ2-3, with unresolved D. Germline assignment: CDR1 DFQATT and CDR2 SNEGSKA (reference sequence). V was cut by 0 bases and J by 1 base, with 11 bases left in between. This CDR3 is 15 amino acids long.

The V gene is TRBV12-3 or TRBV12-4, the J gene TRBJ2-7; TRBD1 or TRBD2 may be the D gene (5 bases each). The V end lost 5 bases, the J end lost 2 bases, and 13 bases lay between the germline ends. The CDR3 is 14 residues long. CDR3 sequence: CASSLWDEAYEQYF. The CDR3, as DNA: TGTGCCAGCAGTCTATGGGACGAGGCCTACGAGCAGTACTTC.

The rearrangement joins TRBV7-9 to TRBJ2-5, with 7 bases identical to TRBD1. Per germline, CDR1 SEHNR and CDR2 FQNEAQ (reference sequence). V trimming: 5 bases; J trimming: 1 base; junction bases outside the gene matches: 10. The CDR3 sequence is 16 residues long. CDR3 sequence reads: CASSHADRVLQETQYF. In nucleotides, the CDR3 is TGTGCCAGCAGCCATGCAGACAGGGTCCTCCAAGAGACCCAGTACTTC.

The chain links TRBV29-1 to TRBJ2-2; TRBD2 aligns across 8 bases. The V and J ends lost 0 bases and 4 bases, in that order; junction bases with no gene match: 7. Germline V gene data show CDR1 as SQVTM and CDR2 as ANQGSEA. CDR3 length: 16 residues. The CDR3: CSVEDLREGVTGELFF. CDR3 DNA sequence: TGCAGCGTTGAAGATCTCCGGGAGGGTGTCACCGGGGAGCTGTTTTTT.

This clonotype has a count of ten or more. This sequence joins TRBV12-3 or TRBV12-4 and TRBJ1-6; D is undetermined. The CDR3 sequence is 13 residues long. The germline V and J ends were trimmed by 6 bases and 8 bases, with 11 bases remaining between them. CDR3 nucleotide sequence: TGTGCCAGCAGGCGGACTCCCGATTCACCCCTCCACTTT. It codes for CASRRTPDSPLHF.

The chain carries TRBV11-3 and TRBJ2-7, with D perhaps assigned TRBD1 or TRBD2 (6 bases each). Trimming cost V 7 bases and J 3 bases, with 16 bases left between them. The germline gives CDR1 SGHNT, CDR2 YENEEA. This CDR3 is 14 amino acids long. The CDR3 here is CASTPGAAGYEQYF. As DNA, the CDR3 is TGTGCCAGCACGCCGGGGGCAGCGGGCTACGAGCAGTACTTC.

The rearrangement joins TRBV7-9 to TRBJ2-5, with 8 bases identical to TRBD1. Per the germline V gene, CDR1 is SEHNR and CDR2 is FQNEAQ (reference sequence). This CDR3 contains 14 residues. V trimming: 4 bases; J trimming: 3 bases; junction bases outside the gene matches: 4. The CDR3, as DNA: TGTGCCAGCAGCTCGGACAGGGATAAAGAGACCCAGTACTTC. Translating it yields CASSSDRDKETQYF.

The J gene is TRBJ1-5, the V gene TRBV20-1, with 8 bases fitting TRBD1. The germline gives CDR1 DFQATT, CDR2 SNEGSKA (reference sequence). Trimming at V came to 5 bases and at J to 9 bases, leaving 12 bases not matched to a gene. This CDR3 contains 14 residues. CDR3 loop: CSASRTGTSRPQHF. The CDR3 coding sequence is TGCAGTGCTTCACGGACAGGGACGAGTCGGCCCCAGCATTTT.

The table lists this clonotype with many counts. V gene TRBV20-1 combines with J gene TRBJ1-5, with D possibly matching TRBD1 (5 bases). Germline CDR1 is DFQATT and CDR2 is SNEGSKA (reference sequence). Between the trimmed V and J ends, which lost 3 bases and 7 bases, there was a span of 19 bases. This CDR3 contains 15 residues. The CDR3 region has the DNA TGCAGTGCTAGGACCGGGACGCAGGAGGGACAGCCCCAGCATTTT. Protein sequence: CSARTGTQEGQPQHF.

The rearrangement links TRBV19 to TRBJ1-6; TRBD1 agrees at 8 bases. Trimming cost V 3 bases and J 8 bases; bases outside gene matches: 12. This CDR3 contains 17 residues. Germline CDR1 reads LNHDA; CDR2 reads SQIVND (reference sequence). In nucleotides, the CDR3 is TGTGCCAGTAGTATGGTGGCAGGGGGCGCCTTGGATTCACCCCTCCACTTT. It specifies CASSMVAGGALDSPLHF.